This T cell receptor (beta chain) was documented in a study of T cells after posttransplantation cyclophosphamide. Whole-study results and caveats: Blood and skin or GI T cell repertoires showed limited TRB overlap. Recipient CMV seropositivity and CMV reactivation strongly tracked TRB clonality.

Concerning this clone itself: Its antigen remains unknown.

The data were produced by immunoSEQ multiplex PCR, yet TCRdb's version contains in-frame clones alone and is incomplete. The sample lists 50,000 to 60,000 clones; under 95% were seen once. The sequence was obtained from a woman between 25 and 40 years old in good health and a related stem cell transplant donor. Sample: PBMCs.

CDR3 sequence reads: CASSKGGASNSPLHF. CDR3 bases: TGTGCCAGCAGCAAAGGGGGGGCTAGTAATTCACCCCTCCACTTT. The chain employs TRBV6-6 and TRBJ1-6, with D perhaps matching TRBD1 (6 bases). Trimming cost V 6 bases and J 6 bases, with 15 bases left between them. Looked up from germline, CDR1 is MNHNY and CDR2 is SVGAGI (reference sequence). The CDR3 spans 15 residues.